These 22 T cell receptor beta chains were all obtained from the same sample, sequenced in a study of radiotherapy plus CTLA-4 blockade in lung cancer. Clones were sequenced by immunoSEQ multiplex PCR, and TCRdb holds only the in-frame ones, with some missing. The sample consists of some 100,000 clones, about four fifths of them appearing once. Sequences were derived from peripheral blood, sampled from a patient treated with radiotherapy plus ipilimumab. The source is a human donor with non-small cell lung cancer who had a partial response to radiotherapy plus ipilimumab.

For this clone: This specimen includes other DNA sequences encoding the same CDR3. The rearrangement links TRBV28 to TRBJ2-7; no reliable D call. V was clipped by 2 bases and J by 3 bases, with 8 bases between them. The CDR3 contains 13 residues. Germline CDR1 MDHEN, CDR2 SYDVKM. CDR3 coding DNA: TGTGCCAGCAGTTTACCAGGTAACTACGAGCAGTACTTC. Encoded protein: CASSLPGNYEQYF.

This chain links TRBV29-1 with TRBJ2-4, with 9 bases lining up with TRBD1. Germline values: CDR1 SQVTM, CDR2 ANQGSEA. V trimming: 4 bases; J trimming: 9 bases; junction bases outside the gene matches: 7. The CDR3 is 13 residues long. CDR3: CSVGTGENIIQYF. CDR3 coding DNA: TGCAGCGTTGGGACAGGGGAGAACATCATTCAGTACTTC.

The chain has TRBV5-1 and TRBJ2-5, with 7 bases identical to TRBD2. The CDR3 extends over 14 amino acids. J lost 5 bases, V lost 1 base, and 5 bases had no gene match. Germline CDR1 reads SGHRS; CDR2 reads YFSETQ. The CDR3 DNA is TGCGCCAGCAGCTTGTATGTCGGGGGGGAGACCCAGTACTTC. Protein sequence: CASSLYVGGETQYF.

CDR3 nucleotide sequence: TGTGCCAGCGCCGCGACAGGGTCAAATGAAAAACTGTTTTTT. Translating gives CASAATGSNEKLFF. J is TRBJ1-4 and V is TRBV11-2; 7 nucleotides line up with TRBD1. The J segment lost 5 bases and the V segment lost 8 bases, leaving 8 bases of the junction unmatched. Germline V gives CDR1 SGHAT, CDR2 FQNNGV. CDR3 length equals 14 residues.

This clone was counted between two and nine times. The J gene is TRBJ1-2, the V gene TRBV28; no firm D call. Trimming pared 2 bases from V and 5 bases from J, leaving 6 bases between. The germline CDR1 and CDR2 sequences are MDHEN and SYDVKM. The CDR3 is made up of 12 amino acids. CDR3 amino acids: CASSLRPYGYTF. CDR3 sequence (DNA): TGTGCCAGCAGTTTACGTCCTTATGGCTACACCTTC.

The CDR3 DNA reads as TGTGCCAGCTTACGAGACTATGGCTACACCTTC. Amino acid sequence: CASLRDYGYTF. This chain connects TRBV28 to TRBJ1-2; D gene uncertain. This CDR3 spans 11 amino acids. Trimming removed 8 bases at V and 3 bases at J, with 7 bases between. Germline V gives CDR1 MDHEN, CDR2 SYDVKM.

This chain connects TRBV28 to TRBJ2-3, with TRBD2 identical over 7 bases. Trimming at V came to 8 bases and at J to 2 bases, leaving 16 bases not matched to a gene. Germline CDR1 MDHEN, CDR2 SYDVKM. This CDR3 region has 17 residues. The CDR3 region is CASRDLRVLADTDTQYF. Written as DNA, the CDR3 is TGTGCCAGCCGAGACCTTCGGGTGCTAGCGGACACAGATACGCAGTATTTT.

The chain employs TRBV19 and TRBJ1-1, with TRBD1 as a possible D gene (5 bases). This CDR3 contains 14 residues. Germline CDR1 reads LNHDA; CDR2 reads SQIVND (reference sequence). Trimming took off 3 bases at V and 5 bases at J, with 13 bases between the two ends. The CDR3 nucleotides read TGTGCCAGTAGTATCGGGGGTAGTCGGACTGAAGCTTTCTTT. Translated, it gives CASSIGGSRTEAFF.

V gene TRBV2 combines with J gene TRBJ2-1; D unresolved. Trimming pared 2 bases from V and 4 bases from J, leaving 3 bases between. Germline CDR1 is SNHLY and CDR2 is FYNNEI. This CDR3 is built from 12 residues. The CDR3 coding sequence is TGTGCCAGCAGTGAACAGTACAATGAGCAGTTCTTC. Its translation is CASSEQYNEQFF.

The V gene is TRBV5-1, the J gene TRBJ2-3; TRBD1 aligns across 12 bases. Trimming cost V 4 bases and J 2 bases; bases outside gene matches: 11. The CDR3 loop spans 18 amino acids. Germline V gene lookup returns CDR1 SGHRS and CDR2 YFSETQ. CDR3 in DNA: TGCGCCAGCAGCGGGGGACAGGGGGCCGGGGGGATCACAGATACGCAGTATTTT. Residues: CASSGGQGAGGITDTQYF. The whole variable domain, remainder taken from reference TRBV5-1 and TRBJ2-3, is KAGVTQTPRYLIKTRGQQVTLSCSPISGHRSVSWYQQTPGQGLQFLFEYFSETQRNKGNFPGRFSGRQFSNSRSEMNVSTLELGDSALYLCASSGGQGAGGITDTQYFGPGTRLTVL.

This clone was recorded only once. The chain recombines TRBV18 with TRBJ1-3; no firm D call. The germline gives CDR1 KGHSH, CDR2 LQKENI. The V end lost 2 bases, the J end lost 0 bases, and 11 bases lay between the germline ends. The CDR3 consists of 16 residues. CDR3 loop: CASSPRAMSSGNTIYF. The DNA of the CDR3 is TGTGCCAGCTCACCAAGAGCCATGAGCTCTGGAAACACCATATATTTT.

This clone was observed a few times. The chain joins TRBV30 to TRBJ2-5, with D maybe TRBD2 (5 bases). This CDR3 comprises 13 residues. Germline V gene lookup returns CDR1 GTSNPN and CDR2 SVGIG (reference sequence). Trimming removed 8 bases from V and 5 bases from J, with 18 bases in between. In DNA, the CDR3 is TGTGCCCGAGACCTATCTGGGGAGGAGACCCAGTACTTC. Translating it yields CARDLSGEETQYF.

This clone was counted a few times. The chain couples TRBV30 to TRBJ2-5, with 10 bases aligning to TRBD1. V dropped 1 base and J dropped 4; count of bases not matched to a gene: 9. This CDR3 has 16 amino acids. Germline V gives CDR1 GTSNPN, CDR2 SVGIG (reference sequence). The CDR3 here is CAWSERRDRGAETQYF. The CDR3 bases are TGTGCCTGGAGTGAACGCCGGGACAGGGGTGCAGAGACCCAGTACTTC.

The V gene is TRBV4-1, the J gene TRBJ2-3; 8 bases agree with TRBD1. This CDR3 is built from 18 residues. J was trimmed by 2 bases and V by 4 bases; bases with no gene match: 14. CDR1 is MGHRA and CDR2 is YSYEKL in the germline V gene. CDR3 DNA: TGCGCCAGCAGCCCCCAATCGAGCGCGACAGGGGTCACAGATACGCAGTATTTT. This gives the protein CASSPQSSATGVTDTQYF.

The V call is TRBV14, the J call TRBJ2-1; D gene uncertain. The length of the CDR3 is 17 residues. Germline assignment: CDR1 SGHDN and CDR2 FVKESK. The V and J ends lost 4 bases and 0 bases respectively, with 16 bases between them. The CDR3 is CASSPLSVILSYNEQFF. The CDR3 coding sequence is TGTGCCAGCAGCCCTCTGAGTGTCATCCTCTCCTACAATGAGCAGTTCTTC.

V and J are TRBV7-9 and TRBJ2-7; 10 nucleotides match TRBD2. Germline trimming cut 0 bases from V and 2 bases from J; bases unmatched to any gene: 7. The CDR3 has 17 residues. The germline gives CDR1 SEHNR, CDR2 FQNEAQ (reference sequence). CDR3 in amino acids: CASSLALAGDFAYEQYF. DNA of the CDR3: TGTGCCAGCAGCTTAGCCCTAGCGGGAGATTTCGCCTACGAGCAGTACTTC. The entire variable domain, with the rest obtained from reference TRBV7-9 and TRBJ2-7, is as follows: DTGVSQNPRHKITKRGQNVTFRCDPISEHNRLYWYRQTLGQGPEFLTYFQNEAQLEKSRLLSDRFSAERPKGSFSTLEIQRTEQGDSAMYLCASSLALAGDFAYEQYFGPGTRLTVT.

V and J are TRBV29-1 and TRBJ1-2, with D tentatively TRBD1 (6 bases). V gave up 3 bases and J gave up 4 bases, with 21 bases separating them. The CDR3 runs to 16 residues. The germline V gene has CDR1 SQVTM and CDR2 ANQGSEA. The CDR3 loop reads CSVDRDGRGLGYGYTF. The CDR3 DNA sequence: TGCAGCGTTGATAGGGACGGGAGGGGGTTAGGCTATGGCTACACCTTC.

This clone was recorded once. CDR3 protein: CASGGQGEGYEQYF. The CDR3, as DNA: TGTGCCAGTGGGGGACAGGGTGAGGGCTACGAGCAGTACTTC. This sequence joins TRBV6-5 and TRBJ2-7; TRBD1 matches 9 bases. V dropped 9 bases and J dropped 3; count of bases not matched to a gene: 9. This CDR3 has 14 residues. Germline-derived CDR1 and CDR2 are MNHEY and SVGAGI.

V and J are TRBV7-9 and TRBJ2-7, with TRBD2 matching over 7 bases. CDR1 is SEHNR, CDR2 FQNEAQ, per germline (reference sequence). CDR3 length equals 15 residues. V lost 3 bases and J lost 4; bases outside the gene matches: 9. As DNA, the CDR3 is TGTGCCAGCAGCTTGGCAGCGGGACGGCAATACGAGCAGTACTTC. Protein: CASSLAAGRQYEQYF.

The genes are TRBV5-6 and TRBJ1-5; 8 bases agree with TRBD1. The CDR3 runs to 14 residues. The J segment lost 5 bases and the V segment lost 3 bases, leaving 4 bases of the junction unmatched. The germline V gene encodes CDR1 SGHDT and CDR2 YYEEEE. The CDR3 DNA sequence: TGTGCCAGCAGCTCCGGACAGGGAGATCAGCCCCAGCATTTT. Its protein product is CASSSGQGDQPQHF.

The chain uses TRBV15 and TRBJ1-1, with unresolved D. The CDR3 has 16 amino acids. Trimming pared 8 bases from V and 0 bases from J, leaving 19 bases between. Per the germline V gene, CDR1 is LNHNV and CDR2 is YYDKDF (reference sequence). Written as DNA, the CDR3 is TGTGCCACCTGCCGTTTCCCCACTTATATGAACACTGAAGCTTTCTTT. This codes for CATCRFPTYMNTEAFF.

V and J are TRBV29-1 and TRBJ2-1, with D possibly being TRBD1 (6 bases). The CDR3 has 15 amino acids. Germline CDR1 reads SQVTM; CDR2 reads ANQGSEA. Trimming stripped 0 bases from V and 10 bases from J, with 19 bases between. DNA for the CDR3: TGCAGCGTTGAAGATTACAGGCAGGGGAGTAGGGAGCAGTTCTTC. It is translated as CSVEDYRQGSREQFF.